This TCR beta chain came from a study of Tregs in tolerant kidney transplant recipients. The repertoire was sequenced with immunoSEQ multiplex PCR; TCRdb's copy has only in-frame clones and lacks some. The sample lists about 18,000 clones, roughly four fifths occurring once. The receptor was isolated from a human donor in good health. The sequenced sample was Tregs from blood.

In DNA form, the CDR3 reads TGTGCCAGCAGCTTCAGTTCCGGGGTGGGGAACATTCAGTACTTC. Residues: CASSFSSGVGNIQYF. J is TRBJ2-4 and V is TRBV11-1; D might be TRBD2 (5 bases). Deletions cut 3 bases from V and 7 bases from J, with 16 bases between. Germline lookup yields CDR1 SGHAT and CDR2 FQDESV (reference sequence). There are 15 residues in the CDR3.